The TCR beta chain described here comes from a study of cytomegalovirus exposure and HLA in healthy donors. A multiplex PCR was run with 60 Vbeta primers and 13 Jbeta primers. The table came from immunoSEQ multiplex PCR; TCRdb's copy has only in-frame clones and leaves some out. The profile covers 97,000 or so clones, with approximately 87% appearing a single time and just over 2.5% taken by the ten largest. This clone was counted only a few times. Sequenced input: PBMCs. This receptor was taken from a man aged 35 to 55 in good health and CMV-seronegative.

The CDR3 DNA reads TGCGCCAGCAGCCAAGGGGACAGGAGGGCAACAGATACGCAGTATTTT. Translation gives CASSQGDRRATDTQYF. This chain uses TRBV4-1 with TRBJ2-3; 8 bases align to TRBD1. V shed 1 base and J 3 bases; nucleotides not matched to a gene: 6. CDR1 and CDR2 from the germline V gene are MGHRA and YSYEKL. The CDR3 extends over 16 amino acids.